The clone carrying this T cell receptor beta chain came up once. The record originates from a study of blood T cell repertoires in COVID-19. Study context: Collection of acute and convalescent COVID-19 samples took place in the United States, Italy and Spain.

CDR3 length equals 15 residues. Trimming took off 1 base at V and 2 bases at J, with 12 bases between the two ends. Germline CDR1 and CDR2: SGHVS and FNYEAQ. The table came from immunoSEQ multiplex PCR; TCRdb's copy has only in-frame clones and leaves some out. The sample lists under 250,000 clones, 70% to 90% seen once, with 7.6% in the top ten. This clonotype originated in a woman between 50 and 59 years old with active or convalescent COVID-19. The rearrangement uses TRBV7-6 and TRBJ2-7; D perhaps matches TRBD2 (5 bases). The material sequenced was peripheral blood. The CDR3 bases are TGTGCCAGCAGCTTAGGGGAGCCCTTCACCTACGAGCAGTACTTC. Translated: CASSLGEPFTYEQYF.